The source of this T cell receptor beta chain is a study of blood T cell repertoires in COVID-19. At the level of the study: COVID-19 samples collected from the United States, Italy and Spain covered acute and convalescent phases. T cells, B-cell-depleted T cells, or PBMCs supplied cDNA or gDNA.

Worth noting for this clone: In this CDR3 the conserved last residue, phenylalanine or tryptophan, is missing, so a read error is likely. The limits of the CDR3 on the DNA are not certain, so only TCRdb's listed CDR3 is given.

The CDR3 extends over 13 residues, inclusive of both ends. Germline V lookup: CDR1 SNHLY, CDR2 FYNNEI. Per the authors' pipeline: Estimation of nucleated cell counts was performed using reference gene primer amplification. Sequenced by immunoSEQ multiplex PCR; TCRdb stores in-frame clones only, minus some. Clone size and V and J calls were adopted from that table, with D and trimming inferred from the DNA. The sample has about 170,000 clones, around 82% seen once. This sequence joins TRBV2 and TRBJ2-7; the table's D gene call, TRBD2, was not cross checked with the DNA. Sequencing was carried out using peripheral blood. The receptor's source is a human donor with acute or convalescent COVID-19. The donor label of this sample is uncertain. The CDR3 is CASSERPGTRVEL.